The entry below gives a single T cell receptor (beta chain) sequence along with its context. The antigen is undetermined. The unexposed donors gave CD4+ T cells in 2011-2018, prior to COVID-19. Isolation of CD4+ T cells took place after about eleven days in culture. Clones were read by immunoSEQ multiplex PCR, and TCRdb kept only the in-frame ones, dropping some. Of under 20,000 clones in the sample, 70% to 85% were seen once. The V gene's germline CDR1 is SGHNT and CDR2 YYREEE (reference sequence). J gave up 6 bases and V 4 bases, and 9 bases lay outside the gene matches. This CDR3 contains 15 residues. The sample comes from a study of CD4 T cells in relation to SARS-CoV-2 and coronaviruses. Study context: The HLA restriction of the shared crossreactive spike epitopes was mapped.

This sequence joins TRBV5-4 and TRBJ2-4; TRBD1 matches at 8 bases. Sequencing was performed on CD4+ T cells from PBMCs, cultured in vitro. This clonotype was sampled from a human donor in good health. The CDR3: CASSPQGASRNIQYF. CDR3 DNA sequence: TGTGCCAGCAGCCCGCAGGGGGCGAGTAGAAACATTCAGTACTTC.